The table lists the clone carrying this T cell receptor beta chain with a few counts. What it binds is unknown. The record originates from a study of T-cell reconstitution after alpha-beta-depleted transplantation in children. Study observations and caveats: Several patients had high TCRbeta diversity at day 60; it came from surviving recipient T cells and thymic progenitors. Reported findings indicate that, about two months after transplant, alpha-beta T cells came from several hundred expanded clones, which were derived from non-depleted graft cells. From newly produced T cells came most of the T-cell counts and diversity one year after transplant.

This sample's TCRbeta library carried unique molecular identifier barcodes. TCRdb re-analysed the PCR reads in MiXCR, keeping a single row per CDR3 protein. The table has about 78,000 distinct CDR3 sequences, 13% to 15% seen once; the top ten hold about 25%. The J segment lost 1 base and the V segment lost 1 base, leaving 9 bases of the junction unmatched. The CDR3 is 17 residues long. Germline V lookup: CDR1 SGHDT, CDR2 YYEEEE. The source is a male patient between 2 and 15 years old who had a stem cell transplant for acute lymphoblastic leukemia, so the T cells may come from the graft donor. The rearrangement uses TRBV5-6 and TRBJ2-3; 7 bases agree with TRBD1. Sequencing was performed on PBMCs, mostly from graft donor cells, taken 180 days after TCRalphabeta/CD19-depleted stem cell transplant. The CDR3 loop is CASSLITRGKGTDTQYF. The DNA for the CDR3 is TGTGCCAGCAGCTTGATTACCAGGGGGAAGGGCACAGATACGCAGTATTTT.